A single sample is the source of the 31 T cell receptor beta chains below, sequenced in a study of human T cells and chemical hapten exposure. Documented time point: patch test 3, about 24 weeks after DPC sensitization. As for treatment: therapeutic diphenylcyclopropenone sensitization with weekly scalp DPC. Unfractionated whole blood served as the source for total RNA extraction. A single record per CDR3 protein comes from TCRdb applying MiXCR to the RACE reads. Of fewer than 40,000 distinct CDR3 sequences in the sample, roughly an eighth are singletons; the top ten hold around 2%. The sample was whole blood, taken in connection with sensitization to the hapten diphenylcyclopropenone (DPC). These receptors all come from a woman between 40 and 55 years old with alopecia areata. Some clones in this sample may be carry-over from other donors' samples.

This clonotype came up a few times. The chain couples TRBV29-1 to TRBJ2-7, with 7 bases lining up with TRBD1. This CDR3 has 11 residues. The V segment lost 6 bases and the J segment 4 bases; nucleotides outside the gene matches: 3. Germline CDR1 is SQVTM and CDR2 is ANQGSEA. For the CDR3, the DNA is TGCAGCGTCGGGACAGAATACGAGCAGTACTTC. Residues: CSVGTEYEQYF.

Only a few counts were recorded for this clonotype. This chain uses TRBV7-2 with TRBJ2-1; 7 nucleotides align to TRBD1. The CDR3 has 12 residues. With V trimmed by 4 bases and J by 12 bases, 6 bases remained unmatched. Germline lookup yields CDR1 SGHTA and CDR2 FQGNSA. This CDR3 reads CASSSDRWMQFF. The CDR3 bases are TGTGCCAGCAGCTCGGACAGGTGGATGCAGTTCTTC.

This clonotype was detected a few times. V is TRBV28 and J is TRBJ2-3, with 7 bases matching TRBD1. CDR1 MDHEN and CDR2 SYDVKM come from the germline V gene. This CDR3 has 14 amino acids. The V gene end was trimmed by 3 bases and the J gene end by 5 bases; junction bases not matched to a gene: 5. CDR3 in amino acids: CASSLRPGGDTQYF. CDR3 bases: TGTGCCAGCAGTTTGCGCCCAGGGGGAGATACGCAGTATTTT. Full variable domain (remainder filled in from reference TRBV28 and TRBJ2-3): DVKVTQSSRYLVKRTGEKVFLECVQDMDHENMFWYRQDPGLGLRLIYFSYDVKMKEKGDIPEGYSVSREKKERFSLILESASTNQTSMYLCASSLRPGGDTQYFGPGTRLTVL.

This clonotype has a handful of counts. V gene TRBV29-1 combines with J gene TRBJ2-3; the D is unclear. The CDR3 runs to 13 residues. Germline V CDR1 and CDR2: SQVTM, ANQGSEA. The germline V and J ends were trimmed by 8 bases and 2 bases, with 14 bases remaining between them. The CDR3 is CSPYGDYTDTQYF. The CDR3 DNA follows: TGCAGCCCCTACGGCGATTACACAGATACGCAGTATTTT.

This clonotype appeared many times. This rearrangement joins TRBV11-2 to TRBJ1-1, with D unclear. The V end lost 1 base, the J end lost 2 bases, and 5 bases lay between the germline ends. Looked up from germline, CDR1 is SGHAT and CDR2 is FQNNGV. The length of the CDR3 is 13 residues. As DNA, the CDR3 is TGTGCCAGCAGCTTAGGGAGCAACACTGAAGCTTTCTTT. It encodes CASSLGSNTEAFF. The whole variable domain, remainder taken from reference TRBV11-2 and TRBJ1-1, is EAGVAQSPRYKIIEKRQSVAFWCNPISGHATLYWYQQILGQGPKLLIQFQNNGVVDDSQLPKDRFSAERLKGVDSTLKIQPAKLEDSAVYLCASSLGSNTEAFFGQGTRLTVV.

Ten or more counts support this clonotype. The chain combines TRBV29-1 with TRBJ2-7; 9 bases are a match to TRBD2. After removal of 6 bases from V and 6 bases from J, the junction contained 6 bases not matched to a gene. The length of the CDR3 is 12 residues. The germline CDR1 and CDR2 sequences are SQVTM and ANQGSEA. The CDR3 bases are TGCAGCGTGGTAGCGGGAGCCGGCGAGCAGTACTTC. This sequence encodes CSVVAGAGEQYF.

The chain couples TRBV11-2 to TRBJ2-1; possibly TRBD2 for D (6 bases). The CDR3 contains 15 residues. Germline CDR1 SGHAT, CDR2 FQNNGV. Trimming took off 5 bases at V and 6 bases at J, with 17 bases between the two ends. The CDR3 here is CASSPLGLALNEQFF. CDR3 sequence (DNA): TGTGCCAGCAGCCCCCTTGGTCTAGCGCTCAATGAGCAGTTCTTC.

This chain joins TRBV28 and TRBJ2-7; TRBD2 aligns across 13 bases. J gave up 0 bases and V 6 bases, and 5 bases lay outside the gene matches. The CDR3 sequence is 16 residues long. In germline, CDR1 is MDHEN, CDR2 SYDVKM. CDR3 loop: CASSGLAGVISYEQYF. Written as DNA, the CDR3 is TGTGCCAGCAGCGGACTAGCGGGAGTAATCTCCTACGAGCAGTACTTC.

CDR3 amino acids: CATGTSGAKNIQYF. For the CDR3, the DNA is TGTGCCACGGGGACTAGCGGAGCCAAAAACATTCAGTACTTC. V is TRBV28 and J is TRBJ2-4; the match to TRBD2 covers 11 bases. The trim removed 10 bases at V and 0 bases at J, leaving 2 bases unmatched. The germline gives CDR1 MDHEN, CDR2 SYDVKM. The CDR3 extends over 14 amino acids.

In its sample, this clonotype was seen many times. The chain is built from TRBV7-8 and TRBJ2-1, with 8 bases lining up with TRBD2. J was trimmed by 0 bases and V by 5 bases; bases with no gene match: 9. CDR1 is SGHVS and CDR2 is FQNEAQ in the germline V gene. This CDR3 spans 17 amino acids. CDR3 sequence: CASSPTSGPSSYNEQFF. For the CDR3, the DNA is TGTGCCAGCAGCCCTACTAGCGGCCCCAGCTCCTACAATGAGCAGTTCTTC.

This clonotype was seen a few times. This chain's CDR3 is CATSGAQETQYF. The CDR3 bases are TGTGCCACCTCAGGGGCCCAAGAGACCCAGTACTTC. The chain uses TRBV10-3 and TRBJ2-5, with D possibly TRBD1 on 6 matching bases. Germline CDR1 and CDR2: ENHRY and SYGVKD. The CDR3 is 12 residues long. With 10 bases removed from V and 1 base from J, the gap between germline ends came to 10 bases.

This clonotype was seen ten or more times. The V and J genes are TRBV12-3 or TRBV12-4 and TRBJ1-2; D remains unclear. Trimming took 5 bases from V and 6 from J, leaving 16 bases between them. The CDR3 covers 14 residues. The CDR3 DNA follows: TGTGCCAGCAGTCCCCAGGACCTTCCCAATGGCTACACCTTC. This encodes CASSPQDLPNGYTF.

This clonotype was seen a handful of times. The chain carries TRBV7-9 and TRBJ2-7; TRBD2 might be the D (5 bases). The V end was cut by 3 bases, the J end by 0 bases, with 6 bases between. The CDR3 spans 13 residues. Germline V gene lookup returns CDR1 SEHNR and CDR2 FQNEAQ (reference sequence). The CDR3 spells CASSFGLSYEQYF. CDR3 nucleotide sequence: TGTGCCAGCAGCTTTGGACTCTCCTACGAGCAGTACTTC.

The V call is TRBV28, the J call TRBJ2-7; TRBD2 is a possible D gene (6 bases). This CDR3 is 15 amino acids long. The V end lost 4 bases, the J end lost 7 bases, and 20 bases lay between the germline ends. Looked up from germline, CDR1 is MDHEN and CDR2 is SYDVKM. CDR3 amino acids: CASSSRTWFGGEQYF. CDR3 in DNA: TGTGCCAGCAGTTCCCGCACCTGGTTCGGGGGAGAGCAGTACTTC.

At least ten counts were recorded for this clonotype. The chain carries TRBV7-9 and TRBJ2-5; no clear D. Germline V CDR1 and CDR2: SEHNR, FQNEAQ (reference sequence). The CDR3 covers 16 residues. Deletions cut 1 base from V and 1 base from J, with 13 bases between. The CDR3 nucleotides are TGTGCCAGCAGCTTAGGGGCCCGACTCGGCCAAGAGACCCAGTACTTC. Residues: CASSLGARLGQETQYF.

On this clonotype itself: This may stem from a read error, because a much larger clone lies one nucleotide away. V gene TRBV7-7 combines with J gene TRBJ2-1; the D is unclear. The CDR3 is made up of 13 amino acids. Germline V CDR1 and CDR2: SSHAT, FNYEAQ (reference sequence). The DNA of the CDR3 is TGTGCCAGCAGCTTAGTCTCCGACGATGATCAGTTCTTC. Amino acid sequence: CASSLVSDDDQFF.

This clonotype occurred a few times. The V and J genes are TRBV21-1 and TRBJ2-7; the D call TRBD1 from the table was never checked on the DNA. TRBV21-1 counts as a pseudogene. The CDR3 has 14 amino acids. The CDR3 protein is CANAGGRCHHEQYF. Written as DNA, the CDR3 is TGTGCCAACGCGGGGGGGCGCTGTCACCACGAGCAGTACTTC.

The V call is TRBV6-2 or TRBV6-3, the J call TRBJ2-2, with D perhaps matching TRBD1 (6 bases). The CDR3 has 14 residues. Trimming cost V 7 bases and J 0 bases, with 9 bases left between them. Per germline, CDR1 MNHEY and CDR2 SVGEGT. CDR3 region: CASTYRANTGELFF. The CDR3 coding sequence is TGTGCCAGCACCTACAGGGCGAACACCGGGGAGCTGTTTTTT.

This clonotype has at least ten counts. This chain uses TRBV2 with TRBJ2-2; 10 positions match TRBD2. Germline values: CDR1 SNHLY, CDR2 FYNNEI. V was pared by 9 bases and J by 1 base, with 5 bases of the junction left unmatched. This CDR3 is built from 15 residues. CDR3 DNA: TGTGCCAGGCCAAGACTAGCGGGGAACACCGGGGAGCTGTTTTTT. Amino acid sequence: CARPRLAGNTGELFF.

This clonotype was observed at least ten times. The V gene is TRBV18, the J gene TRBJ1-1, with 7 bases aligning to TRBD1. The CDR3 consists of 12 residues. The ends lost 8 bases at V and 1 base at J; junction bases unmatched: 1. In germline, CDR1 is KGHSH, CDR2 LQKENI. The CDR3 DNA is TGTGCCAGCCAGGGGGGGAACACTGAAGCTTTCTTT. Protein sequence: CASQGGNTEAFF.

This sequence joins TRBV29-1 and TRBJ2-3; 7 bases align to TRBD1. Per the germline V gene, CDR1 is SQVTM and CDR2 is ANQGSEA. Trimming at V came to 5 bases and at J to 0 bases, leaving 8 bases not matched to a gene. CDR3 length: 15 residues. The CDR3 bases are TGCAGCGTTTCCTACAGGGGCGGAAGCACAGATACGCAGTATTTT. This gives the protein CSVSYRGGSTDTQYF.

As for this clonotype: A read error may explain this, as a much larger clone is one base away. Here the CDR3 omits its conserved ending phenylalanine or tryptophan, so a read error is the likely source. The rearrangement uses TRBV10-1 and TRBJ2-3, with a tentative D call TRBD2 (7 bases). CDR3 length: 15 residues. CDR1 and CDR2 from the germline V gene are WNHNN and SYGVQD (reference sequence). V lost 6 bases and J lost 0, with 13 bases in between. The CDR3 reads CASSVGGPSTDTQYL. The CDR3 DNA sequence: TGCGCCAGCAGCGTCGGGGGGCCGAGCACAGATACGCAGTATTTA.

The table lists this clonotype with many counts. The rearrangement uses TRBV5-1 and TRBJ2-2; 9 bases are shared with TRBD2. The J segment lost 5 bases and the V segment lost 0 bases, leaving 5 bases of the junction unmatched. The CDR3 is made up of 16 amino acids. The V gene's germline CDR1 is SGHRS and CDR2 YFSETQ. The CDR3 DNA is TGCGCCAGCAGCTTGGGTGCTAGCGGGGTGACCGGGGAGCTGTTTTTT. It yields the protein CASSLGASGVTGELFF.

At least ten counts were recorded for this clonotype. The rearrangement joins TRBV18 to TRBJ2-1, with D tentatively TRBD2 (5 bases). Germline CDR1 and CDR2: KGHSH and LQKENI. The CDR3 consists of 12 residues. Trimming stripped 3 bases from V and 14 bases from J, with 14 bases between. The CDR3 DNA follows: TGTGCCAGCTCACCCACCGGGATACCGGAGTTCTTC. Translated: CASSPTGIPEFF.

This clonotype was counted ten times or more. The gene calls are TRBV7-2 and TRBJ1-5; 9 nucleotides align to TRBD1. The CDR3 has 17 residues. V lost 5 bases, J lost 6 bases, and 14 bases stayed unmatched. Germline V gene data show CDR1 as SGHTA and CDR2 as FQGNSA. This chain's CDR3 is CASSTQVGTGRSQPQHF. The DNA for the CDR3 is TGTGCCAGCAGCACACAGGTGGGGACAGGGAGATCTCAGCCCCAGCATTTT.

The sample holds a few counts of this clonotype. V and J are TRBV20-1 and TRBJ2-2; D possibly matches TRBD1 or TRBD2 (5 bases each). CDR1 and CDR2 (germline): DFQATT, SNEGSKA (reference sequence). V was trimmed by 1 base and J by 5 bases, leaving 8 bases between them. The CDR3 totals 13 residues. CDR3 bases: TGCAGTGCTAGAGGGTGGGGGACCGGGGAGCTGTTTTTT. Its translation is CSARGWGTGELFF.

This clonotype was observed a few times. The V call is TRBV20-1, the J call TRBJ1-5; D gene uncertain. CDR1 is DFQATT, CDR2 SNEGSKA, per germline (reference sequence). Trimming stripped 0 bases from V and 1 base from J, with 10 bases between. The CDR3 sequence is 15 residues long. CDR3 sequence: CSARDTDGSNQPQHF. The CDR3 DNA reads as TGCAGTGCTAGAGATACCGACGGAAGCAATCAGCCCCAGCATTTT.

CDR3 region: CASSISPGRRYNEQFF. The CDR3 coding sequence is TGTGCCAGCAGCATCTCTCCAGGCCGAAGGTACAATGAGCAGTTCTTC. The J gene is TRBJ2-1, the V gene TRBV21-1. TRBV21-1 is labeled a pseudogene. CDR3 length equals 16 residues.

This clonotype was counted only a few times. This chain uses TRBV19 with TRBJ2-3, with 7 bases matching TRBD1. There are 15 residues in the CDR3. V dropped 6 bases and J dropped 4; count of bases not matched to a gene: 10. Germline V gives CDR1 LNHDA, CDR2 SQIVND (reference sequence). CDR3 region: CASSVWDREADTQYF. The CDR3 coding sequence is TGTGCCAGTAGCGTCTGGGACAGAGAGGCAGATACGCAGTATTTT.

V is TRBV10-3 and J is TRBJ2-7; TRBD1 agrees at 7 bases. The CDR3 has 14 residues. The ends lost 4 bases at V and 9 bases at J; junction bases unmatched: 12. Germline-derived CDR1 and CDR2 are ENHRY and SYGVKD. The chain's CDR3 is CAISAGTVGLGQYF. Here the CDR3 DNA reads TGTGCCATCAGTGCGGGGACAGTTGGTCTTGGGCAGTACTTC.

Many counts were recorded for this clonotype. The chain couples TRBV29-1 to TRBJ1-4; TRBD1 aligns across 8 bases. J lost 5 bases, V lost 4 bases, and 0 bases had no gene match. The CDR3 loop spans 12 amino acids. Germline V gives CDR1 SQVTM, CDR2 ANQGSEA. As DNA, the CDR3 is TGCAGCGTTGGGACAGGGAATGAAAAACTGTTTTTT. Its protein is CSVGTGNEKLFF.